A selection of T cell receptor beta chains follows, all from one sample in a study of T cell changes during pregnancy in multiple sclerosis. The protocol was immunoSEQ multiplex PCR, while the TCRdb copy is restricted to in-frame clones and leaves out a portion. The table lists 50,000 to 70,000 clones, roughly nine tenths of them singletons. Material: peripheral blood, obtained after pregnancy. The receptor source for this set is a female donor in good health, enrolled as a control in a pregnancy study. The CDR3 runs from the conserved cysteine through the conserved F or W. D genes are given only for firm matches. The listing skips clone size in some rows; elsewhere it reads once, few, many or a size class.

j_gene: TRBJ2-7
d_gene: NA
v_gene: TRBV27
abundance: NA
CDR3nt: TGTGCCAGCACTGGGGCGACGTACGAGCAGTACTTC
CDR3aa: CASTGATYEQYF

j_gene: TRBJ2-3
d_gene: TRBD2
v_gene: TRBV6-1
abundance: NA
CDR3nt: TGTGCCAGCATTCAGACGGGGGGGCCGACAGATACGCAGTATTTT
CDR3aa: CASIQTGGPTDTQYF

j_gene: TRBJ2-7
d_gene: TRBD2
v_gene: TRBV5-1
abundance: NA
CDR3nt: TGCGCCAGCAGCATTAGACTAGCGACAGCCTACGAGCAGTACTTC
CDR3aa: CASSIRLATAYEQYF

j_gene: TRBJ2-2
d_gene: TRBD1
v_gene: TRBV19
abundance: NA
CDR3nt: TGTGCCAGTAGCCGAGCCCGGACAGGGGCGGCCGGGGAGCTGTTTTTT
CDR3aa: CASSRARTGAAGELFF

j_gene: TRBJ2-7
d_gene: NA
v_gene: TRBV12-5
abundance: NA
CDR3nt: TGTGCTAGTGGTTTGGTACTCAGGGGTTCAACAGACTACGAGCAGTACTTC
CDR3aa: CASGLVLRGSTDYEQYF

j_gene: TRBJ2-7
d_gene: NA
v_gene: TRBV10-3
abundance: NA
CDR3nt: TGTGCCATCAGTGAGTCGACAGTCTACGAGCAGTACTTC
CDR3aa: CAISESTVYEQYF

j_gene: TRBJ1-5
d_gene: TRBD1
v_gene: TRBV7-9
abundance: once
CDR3nt: TGTGCCAGCAGCCCAAGTACCAGGGGACAGTATAGCAATCAGCCCCAGCATTTT
CDR3aa: CASSPSTRGQYSNQPQHF

j_gene: TRBJ1-2
d_gene: TRBD1
v_gene: TRBV9
abundance: NA
CDR3nt: TGTGCCAGCAGCCCCAGGACAGGGGGCCTATATGGCTACACCTTC
CDR3aa: CASSPRTGGLYGYTF

j_gene: TRBJ2-6
d_gene: NA
v_gene: TRBV27
abundance: NA
CDR3nt: TGTGCCAGCAGTTCTATTTTCTCTGGGGCCAACGTCCTGACTTTC
CDR3aa: CASSSIFSGANVLTF

j_gene: TRBJ1-5
d_gene: NA
v_gene: TRBV19
abundance: few
CDR3nt: TGTGCCAGTATATCGGACTCCGCGGCTTATCAGCCCCAGCATTTT
CDR3aa: CASISDSAAYQPQHF

j_gene: TRBJ2-1
d_gene: TRBD2
v_gene: TRBV4-2
abundance: once
CDR3nt: TGTGCCAGCAGCCAAGATGGCGGGGGGGCCTACAATGAGCAGTTCTTC
CDR3aa: CASSQDGGGAYNEQFF

j_gene: TRBJ2-1
d_gene: TRBD2
v_gene: TRBV5-1
abundance: NA
CDR3nt: TGCGCCAGCAGCTTGGCCTTAGCGGGGAGCGGTGAGCAGTTCTTC
CDR3aa: CASSLALAGSGEQFF

j_gene: TRBJ2-7
d_gene: NA
v_gene: TRBV4-1
abundance: NA
CDR3nt: TGCGCCAGCAGCCAATTCGGTGAGGTTTCGGACGAGCAGTACTTC
CDR3aa: CASSQFGEVSDEQYF

j_gene: TRBJ1-6
d_gene: TRBD1
v_gene: TRBV30
abundance: NA
CDR3nt: TGTGCCTTGGCGAAGGACAGGGGTGATTCACCCCTCCACTTT
CDR3aa: CALAKDRGDSPLHF

j_gene: TRBJ1-2
d_gene: TRBD1
v_gene: TRBV6-5
abundance: NA
CDR3nt: TGTGCCAGCAGTTACCCCCGAGGACAGGGATTAGCTGGCTACACCTTC
CDR3aa: CASSYPRGQGLAGYTF

j_gene: TRBJ1-4
d_gene: TRBD1
v_gene: TRBV19
abundance: NA
CDR3nt: TGTGCCAGTAGTATATCGCCAGGGGGCGTTAATGAAAAACTGTTTTTT
CDR3aa: CASSISPGGVNEKLFF

j_gene: TRBJ1-6
d_gene: TRBD1
v_gene: TRBV5-6
abundance: NA
CDR3nt: TGTGCCAGCAGCGCGGACAGGGGCATTGCGAATTCACCCCTCCACTTT
CDR3aa: CASSADRGIANSPLHF

j_gene: TRBJ2-3
d_gene: TRBD2
v_gene: TRBV27
abundance: NA
CDR3nt: TGTGCCAGCATGTTCCTTAGCGGGGGGCAAGATACGCAGTATTTT
CDR3aa: CASMFLSGGQDTQYF

j_gene: TRBJ1-2
d_gene: NA
v_gene: TRBV9
abundance: NA
CDR3nt: TGTGCCAGCAGGGCAGGAATGGACTATGGCTACACCTTC
CDR3aa: CASRAGMDYGYTF

j_gene: TRBJ2-1
d_gene: NA
v_gene: TRBV6-6
abundance: NA
CDR3nt: TGTGCCAGCAGTTACTCGAGGGGGGGTGAGCAGTTCTTC
CDR3aa: CASSYSRGGEQFF

j_gene: TRBJ2-3
d_gene: TRBD2
v_gene: TRBV13
abundance: NA
CDR3nt: TGTGCCAGCAGCTTAGGTGCGGGGGGCCATCCTAGCACAGATACGCAGTATTTT
CDR3aa: CASSLGAGGHPSTDTQYF

j_gene: TRBJ2-5
d_gene: NA
v_gene: TRBV25-1
abundance: once
CDR3nt: TGTGCCAGCAGTGAATTGGGGGGAAATGCCCAGTACTTC
CDR3aa: CASSELGGNAQYF

j_gene: TRBJ2-7
d_gene: NA
v_gene: TRBV5-6
abundance: once
CDR3nt: TGTGCCAGCAGCGGGGCGGGGTGGGGGGACTACGAGCAGTACTTC
CDR3aa: CASSGAGWGDYEQYF

j_gene: TRBJ1-1
d_gene: TRBD1
v_gene: TRBV7-2
abundance: NA
CDR3nt: TGTGCCAGCAGAATACAGGGGGCGAACACTGAAGCTTTCTTT
CDR3aa: CASRIQGANTEAFF

j_gene: TRBJ1-5
d_gene: NA
v_gene: TRBV21-1
abundance: NA
CDR3nt: TGTGCCAGGAAAGACTCCCCTGACAGGGGCGGCCGTCGAAATAGCAATCAGCCCCAGCATTTT
CDR3aa: CARKDSPDRGGRRNSNQPQHF

j_gene: TRBJ2-7
d_gene: TRBD1
v_gene: TRBV19
abundance: NA
CDR3nt: TGTGCCAGTAGTGCGGAAGACAGGGGATACGAGCAGTACTTC
CDR3aa: CASSAEDRGYEQYF

j_gene: TRBJ2-3
d_gene: TRBD2
v_gene: TRBV11-3
abundance: NA
CDR3nt: TGTGCCAGCAGCCCAGGACTAGCGGGGGCGAGAGAGCAGTATTTT
CDR3aa: CASSPGLAGAREQYF

j_gene: TRBJ1-1
d_gene: NA
v_gene: TRBV7-2
abundance: few
CDR3nt: TGTGCCAGCAGCTTCGGGGTTCGGACTGAAGCTTTCTTT
CDR3aa: CASSFGVRTEAFF

j_gene: TRBJ1-5
d_gene: NA
v_gene: TRBV19
abundance: NA
CDR3nt: TGTGCCAGTAGTACAATTCAAGGGGTGGGCAATCAGCCCCAGCATTTT
CDR3aa: CASSTIQGVGNQPQHF